The 6 T cell receptor beta chains presented below share a single source sample, sequenced in a study of OX40 agonist ivuxolimab in advanced cancers. Data came from immunoSEQ multiplex PCR; TCRdb stores just in-frame clones and leaves some out. The table lists roughly 64,000 clones, 75% to 90% of them singletons. The starting material was CD4+ or CD8+ T cells sorted from blood, obtained in a trial of the OX40 agonist ivuxolimab. These TCRs come from an adult with an advanced solid tumor such as melanoma, head and neck, liver or kidney cancer.

The J gene is TRBJ1-3, the V gene TRBV9; no clear D gene. The V gene's germline CDR1 is SGDLS and CDR2 YYNGEE. Trimming removed 2 bases at V and 3 bases at J, with 9 bases between. The CDR3 loop spans 14 amino acids. Written as DNA, the CDR3 is TGTGCCAGCAGCGTTGGGCCCGGTGGAAACACCATATATTTT. Translating it yields CASSVGPGGNTIYF.

The V and J genes are TRBV25-1 and TRBJ1-1; possible D gene TRBD1, 6 bases. Trimming removed 8 bases from V and 5 bases from J, with 21 bases in between. This CDR3 is 15 amino acids long. Germline assignment: CDR1 MGHDK and CDR2 SYGVNS. CDR3 nucleotide sequence: TGTGCCAGCGGGGGGGCGGGCAGGGGAAAAACTGAAGCTTTCTTT. Its translation is CASGGAGRGKTEAFF.

The chain employs TRBV6-6 and TRBJ2-3, with D possibly being TRBD1 or TRBD2 (7 bases each). The V and J ends lost 8 bases and 0 bases respectively, with 15 bases between them. The CDR3 covers 15 residues. Germline CDR1 reads MNHNY; CDR2 reads SVGAGI (reference sequence). CDR3 region: CASGGRGPSTDTQYF. The CDR3 nucleotides read TGTGCCAGCGGGGGGAGGGGGCCAAGCACAGATACGCAGTATTTT.

The chain combines TRBV10-3 with TRBJ2-2; 11 nucleotides align to TRBD1. J lost 0 bases, V lost 6 bases, and 3 bases had no gene match. CDR1 is ENHRY, CDR2 SYGVKD, per germline. The CDR3 extends over 16 amino acids. The chain's CDR3 is CAISPGQGANTGELFF. CDR3 nucleotide sequence: TGTGCCATCAGCCCGGGACAGGGGGCGAACACCGGGGAGCTGTTTTTT.

V usage is TRBV6-5 and J usage is TRBJ1-1; D remains unclear. This CDR3 has 14 residues. The V end lost 0 bases, the J end lost 3 bases, and 8 bases lay between the germline ends. Germline-derived CDR1 and CDR2 are MNHEY and SVGAGI. CDR3 nucleotide sequence: TGTGCCAGCAGTTACTCGTTACGGTACACTGAAGCTTTCTTT. Amino acid sequence: CASSYSLRYTEAFF.

CDR3 residues: CASSPSLKQGSSYNSPLHF. The DNA of the CDR3 is TGTGCCAGCAGCCCATCATTAAAACAGGGGAGCTCCTATAATTCACCCCTCCACTTT. The chain is built from TRBV7-2 and TRBJ1-6, with 7 bases identical to TRBD1. The CDR3 runs to 19 residues. Germline V gene sequence: CDR1 SGHTA, CDR2 FQGNSA. V gave up 5 bases and J gave up 0 bases; unmatched junction bases: 13.